These T cell receptor beta chains were read from a single sample in a study of T-cell memory formation after mild COVID-19. TCRdb reprocessed the 5' RACE reads via MiXCR and lists one record per CDR3 protein. The sample consists of 340,000 or so distinct CDR3 sequences, 10% to 15% of them appearing once. The sequencing sample was made of PBMCs or a T cell subset sorted from them (not recorded which). The receptors were gathered from a man between 18 and 35 years old who had mild COVID-19 (a few samples of this study predate the infection). Cell type and time point are not known. CDR3s include the opening cysteine and the closing phenylalanine or tryptophan. D genes are given only for firm matches. Size values are once, few and many counts, or a class for expanded clones, and some rows have none.

size	D	V	J	CDR3	DNA
-	-	TRBV7-2	TRBJ1-1	CASNQGRVTEAFF	TGTGCCAGCAACCAGGGAAGGGTTACTGAAGCTTTCTTT
-	-	TRBV24-1	TRBJ2-7	CATSDLKGNF	TGTGCCACCAGTGATTTAAAGGGAAACTTC
-	-	TRBV5-1	TRBJ1-4	CASSINRVNEKLFF	TGCGCCAGCAGCATCAACAGGGTAAATGAAAAACTGTTTTTT
-	-	TRBV4-2	TRBJ2-1	CASSQVVGGGNEQFF	TGTGCCAGCAGCCAAGTCGTGGGGGGCGGCAATGAGCAGTTCTTC
-	-	TRBV10-2	TRBJ2-7	CASKTSGVGNEQYF	TGCGCCAGCAAAACCTCAGGGGTTGGGAACGAGCAGTACTTC
few	-	TRBV10-3	TRBJ2-3	CAISASDTDTQYF	TGTGCCATCAGTGCTAGCGACACAGATACGCAGTATTTT
few	TRBD1	TRBV7-2	TRBJ2-2	CASSLGGQGASGELFF	TGTGCCAGCAGCTTAGGGGGTCAGGGGGCCTCCGGGGAGCTGTTTTTT
few	-	TRBV7-2	TRBJ2-3	CASRFDPSDTQYF	TGTGCCAGCAGGTTCGATCCGTCAGATACGCAGTATTTT
-	-	TRBV7-9	TRBJ2-1	CASSPSGVMVNEQFF	TGTGCCAGCAGCCCATCCGGGGTTATGGTAAATGAGCAGTTCTTC
-	TRBD2	TRBV7-9	TRBJ2-1	CASIRSGAEEQFF	TGTGCCAGCATCCGCAGCGGGGCTGAGGAGCAGTTCTTC
few	-	TRBV7-8	TRBJ2-3	CASSRPGAGTDTQYF	TGTGCCAGCAGCCGCCCCGGGGCGGGCACAGATACGCAGTATTTT
-	-	TRBV4-2	TRBJ2-5	CASSQVGGPVHWETQYF	TGTGCCAGCAGCCAAGTTGGAGGTCCCGTGCACTGGGAGACCCAGTACTTC
few	TRBD2	TRBV7-2	TRBJ2-3	CASSNSGGAGDTQYF	TGTGCCAGCAGCAACAGCGGGGGGGCCGGAGATACGCAGTATTTT
-	-	TRBV9	TRBJ1-2	CASSKTGGYTF	TGTGCCAGCAGCAAAACAGGGGGCTACACCTTC
few	-	TRBV4-3	TRBJ2-4	CASSRPVRREPKNIQYF	TGCGCCAGCAGCCGCCCGGTTCGCAGGGAGCCGAAAAACATTCAGTACTTC
many	-	TRBV7-3	TRBJ2-1	CASSPDKAEQFF	TGTGCCAGCAGCCCAGATAAAGCGGAGCAGTTCTTC
few	TRBD1	TRBV2	TRBJ1-4	CASRSGTGGANEKLFF	TGTGCCAGCAGATCCGGGACAGGGGGAGCTAATGAAAAACTGTTTTTT
few	TRBD2	TRBV2	TRBJ2-2	CAKHLRGGAASTGELFF	TGTGCCAAACACCTGCGCGGGGGGGCCGCAAGCACCGGGGAGCTGTTTTTT
-	-	TRBV18	TRBJ1-5	CASSPPDHQPQHF	TGTGCCAGCTCACCACCGGACCATCAGCCCCAGCATTTT
many	TRBD2	TRBV7-2	TRBJ2-1	CASSLWGGGANLEQFF	TGTGCCAGCAGCTTATGGGGCGGGGGGGCAAATCTTGAGCAGTTCTTC
-	-	TRBV4-3	TRBJ2-5	CASSQDLGHPETQYF	TGCGCCAGCAGCCAAGATTTGGGCCACCCCGAGACCCAGTACTTC
many	-	TRBV6-5	TRBJ1-5	CASTQGRQLPGEPQHF	TGTGCCAGCACCCAGGGCAGGCAACTACCTGGGGAGCCCCAGCATTTT
many	-	TRBV12-3/TRBV12-4	TRBJ2-1	CASSPQADEQFF	TGTGCCAGCAGTCCACAGGCGGACGAGCAGTTCTTC
-	TRBD1	TRBV6-1	TRBJ2-5	CASSDFGRGFGETQYF	TGTGCCAGCAGTGATTTTGGCAGGGGGTTCGGCGAGACCCAGTACTTC
many	-	TRBV7-2	TRBJ1-2	CASSLESGYTF	TGTGCCAGCAGCTTAGAGAGCGGCTACACCTTC
-	-	TRBV14	TRBJ2-4	CASSQSRQGLQYF	TGTGCCAGCAGCCAATCCCGCCAGGGTTTGCAGTACTTC
-	-	TRBV10-3	TRBJ2-3	CAMADGANQQYF	TGTGCCATGGCGGACGGGGCAAACCAGCAGTATTTT
many	TRBD1	TRBV4-1	TRBJ2-7	CASSQTWTGNYEQYF	TGCGCCAGCAGCCAAACCTGGACAGGGAACTACGAGCAGTACTTC
-	TRBD2	TRBV12-3/TRBV12-4	TRBJ2-1	CASRRTSGGINEQFF	TGTGCCAGCAGACGGACTAGCGGGGGGATCAATGAGCAGTTCTTC
once	-	TRBV6-2/TRBV6-3	TRBJ2-7	CASSYPGTPYEQYF	TGTGCCAGCAGTTATCCCGGGACTCCCTACGAGCAGTACTTC
-	-	TRBV18	TRBJ2-7	CASSPGLHRYEQYF	TGTGCCAGCTCACCGGGACTTCATCGCTACGAGCAGTACTTC
few	TRBD1	TRBV11-2	TRBJ1-2	CASSRQGDGYTF	TGTGCCAGCAGCCGCCAGGGGGATGGCTACACCTTC
many	-	TRBV12-3/TRBV12-4	TRBJ2-7	CASSLGDNYEQYF	TGTGCCAGCAGTTTAGGGGACAACTACGAGCAGTACTTC
few	-	TRBV6-5	TRBJ1-1	CASSYYTGTEAFF	TGTGCCAGCAGTTACTATACAGGCACTGAAGCTTTCTTT
few	-	TRBV5-1	TRBJ1-1	CASSFRAPSNTEAFF	TGCGCCAGCAGCTTCAGGGCGCCCTCGAACACTGAAGCTTTCTTT
few	-	TRBV11-2	TRBJ2-2	CASSIPTGPRAGELFF	TGTGCCAGCAGCATCCCAACAGGGCCCCGGGCCGGGGAGCTGTTTTTT
-	TRBD1	TRBV6-1	TRBJ2-1	CASRTGGEGNEQFF	TGTGCCAGCAGAACAGGGGGCGAGGGAAATGAGCAGTTCTTC
-	TRBD1	TRBV6-5	TRBJ2-3	CASSYTGQGKTDTQYF	TGTGCCAGCAGTTACACGGGACAGGGGAAGACAGATACGCAGTATTTT
few	-	TRBV6-2/TRBV6-3	TRBJ1-1	CASGRGGADTEAFF	TGTGCCAGCGGTCGGGGGGGCGCGGACACTGAAGCTTTCTTT
-	TRBD2	TRBV6-5	TRBJ2-7	CASSALAGAYEQYF	TGTGCCAGCAGTGCGCTAGCGGGGGCCTACGAGCAGTACTTC
-	-	TRBV3-1	TRBJ2-7	CASSQDYEQYF	TGTGCCAGCAGCCAAGACTACGAGCAGTACTTC
many	-	TRBV5-6	TRBJ2-3	CASSLVDTQYF	TGTGCCAGCAGCTTGGTAGATACGCAGTATTTT
few	-	TRBV4-3	TRBJ1-2	CASSQRYMTVLSGVSYGYTF	TGCGCCAGCAGCCAGCGATACATGACAGTCCTCAGTGGGGTTTCCTATGGCTACACCTTC
few	-	TRBV3-1	TRBJ2-2	CASSQDWGELFF	TGTGCCAGCAGCCAAGATTGGGGGGAGCTGTTTTTT
-	-	TRBV7-6	TRBJ2-2	CASSFRDTNTGELFF	TGTGCCAGCAGCTTCCGGGACACCAACACCGGGGAGCTGTTTTTT
-	TRBD1	TRBV9	TRBJ1-2	CASSPPLGQGVGYTF	TGTGCCAGCAGCCCGCCTCTGGGACAGGGGGTCGGCTACACCTTC
many	TRBD1	TRBV7-2	TRBJ2-7	CASQAGTGSYEQYF	TGTGCCAGCCAAGCCGGGACAGGGTCCTACGAGCAGTACTTC
-	TRBD2	TRBV6-6	TRBJ2-1	CASSLGLAGPSYNEQFF	TGTGCCAGCAGCCTGGGACTAGCGGGACCCTCCTACAATGAGCAGTTCTTC
-	-	TRBV6-5	TRBJ1-2	CASSYSQLGLGGYTF	TGTGCCAGCAGTTACTCCCAGTTGGGGCTCGGCGGCTACACCTTC
few	-	TRBV6-2/TRBV6-3	TRBJ2-1	CASSYPHRVLSYNEQFF	TGTGCCAGCAGTTACCCCCACAGGGTCTTGTCCTACAATGAGCAGTTCTTC